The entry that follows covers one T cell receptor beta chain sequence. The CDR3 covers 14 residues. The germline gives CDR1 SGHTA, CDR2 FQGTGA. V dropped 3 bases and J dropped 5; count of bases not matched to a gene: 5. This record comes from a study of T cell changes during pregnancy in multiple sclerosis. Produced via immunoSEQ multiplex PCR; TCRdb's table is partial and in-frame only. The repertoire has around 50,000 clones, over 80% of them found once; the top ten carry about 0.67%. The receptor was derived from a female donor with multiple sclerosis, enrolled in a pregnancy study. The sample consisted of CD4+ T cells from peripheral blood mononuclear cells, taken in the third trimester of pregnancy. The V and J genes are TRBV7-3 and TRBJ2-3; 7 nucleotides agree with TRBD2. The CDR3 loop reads CASSFGLAEDTQYF. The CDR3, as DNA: TGTGCCAGCAGCTTTGGTCTAGCGGAAGATACGCAGTATTTT.